What follows are 27 T cell receptor beta chains derived from one specimen sequenced in a study of cytomegalovirus exposure and HLA in healthy donors. In the PCR, 60 Vbeta and 13 Jbeta primers were used. Repertoires were generated with immunoSEQ multiplex PCR, while TCRdb's copy carries only in-frame clones and drops some. The sample includes some 120,000 clones, roughly 82% of them seen just once. Input material: PBMCs. These receptors were obtained from a young man in good health and CMV-seropositive.

A note on this clone: At one of its ends the junction is not consistent with the germline gene, which may arise from a read error. The sample carries other DNA sequences with the same CDR3. V usage is TRBV28 and J usage is TRBJ1-1, with 9 positions matching TRBD1. CDR1 and CDR2 (germline): MDHEN, SYDVKM. This CDR3 contains 18 residues. CDR3 bases: TGTGCCAGCAGTTTAAGGGATCGTGGACAGGGGTGGATCACTGAAGCTTTCTTC. Translation gives CASSLRDRGQGWITEAFF.

The CDR3 region has the DNA TGTGCCAGCAGCGGACAGAGAGGGGATGAGCAGTTCTTC. Its protein is CASSGQRGDEQFF. The V call is TRBV7-9, the J call TRBJ2-1; TRBD1 might be the D (6 bases). CDR3 length: 13 residues. The V gene lost 5 bases and the J gene lost 8 bases, with 13 bases spanning the gap. The V gene's germline CDR1 is SEHNR and CDR2 FQNEAQ (reference sequence).

This clone was counted a single time. The gene calls are TRBV28 and TRBJ2-7; possible D gene TRBD1, 6 bases. The germline gives CDR1 MDHEN, CDR2 SYDVKM. The CDR3 is 13 residues long. Deletions cut 6 bases from V and 6 bases from J, with 15 bases between. The CDR3 spells CASSSASGVEQYF. The CDR3 DNA sequence: TGTGCCAGCAGCTCCGCCTCAGGGGTCGAGCAGTACTTC.

This clone has a handful of counts. The rearrangement links TRBV11-3 to TRBJ2-1; 9 bases match TRBD2. Germline loops: CDR1 SGHNT, CDR2 YENEEA. This CDR3 has 14 residues. J gave up 7 bases and V 3 bases, and 4 bases lay outside the gene matches. CDR3 nucleotide sequence: TGTGCCAGCAGCTTTAGCGGGAGTGGTAATGAGCAGTTCTTC. It yields the protein CASSFSGSGNEQFF.

V usage is TRBV18 and J usage is TRBJ2-1; unclear D gene. The CDR3 is 13 residues long. Germline V gives CDR1 KGHSH, CDR2 LQKENI. Trimming stripped 3 bases from V and 7 bases from J, with 10 bases between. The CDR3 loop is CASSPSGANEQFF. Written as DNA, the CDR3 is TGTGCCAGCTCACCCTCCGGAGCGAATGAGCAGTTCTTC.

The chain is built from TRBV5-4 and TRBJ1-1; 9 positions match TRBD1. The V gene's germline CDR1 is SGHNT and CDR2 YYREEE (reference sequence). After removal of 0 bases from V and 7 bases from J, the junction contained 4 bases not matched to a gene. This CDR3 has 14 residues. CDR3 sequence reads: CASSLVGTGSEAFF. The CDR3 coding sequence is TGTGCCAGCAGCTTGGTTGGGACAGGGAGTGAAGCTTTCTTT.

This clone has just a few counts. The chain joins TRBV29-1 to TRBJ1-1; D possibly corresponds to TRBD1 (5 bases). The CDR3 is 14 amino acids. The germline V gene encodes CDR1 SQVTM and CDR2 ANQGSEA. V was shortened by 5 bases and J by 5 bases, with 18 bases between the two germline ends. The CDR3: CSVRTRGQGTEAFF. CDR3 in DNA: TGCAGCGTTCGAACACGCGGCCAGGGAACTGAAGCTTTCTTT. Filled out from reference TRBV29-1 and TRBJ1-1, the complete variable domain reads SAVISQKPSRDICQRGTSLTIQCQVDSQVTMMFWYRQQPGQSLTLIATANQGSEATYESGFVIDKFPISRPNLTFSTLTVSNMSPEDSSIYLCSVRTRGQGTEAFFGQGTRLTVV.

The DNA for the CDR3 is TGTGCCAGCAGTGAGGGGGGGCCTGGCACTGAAGCTTTCTTT. Its translation is CASSEGGPGTEAFF. V and J are TRBV2 and TRBJ1-1, with D possibly matching TRBD1 (6 bases). Trimming took 3 bases from V and 4 from J, leaving 12 bases between them. Germline lookup yields CDR1 SNHLY and CDR2 FYNNEI. The CDR3 is 14 residues long.

The table lists this clone with a count of one. The rearrangement uses TRBV6-5 and TRBJ2-1; the match to TRBD1 covers 9 bases. The J segment lost 6 bases and the V segment lost 2 bases, leaving 5 bases of the junction unmatched. Per germline, CDR1 MNHEY and CDR2 SVGAGI. The CDR3 runs 15 residues. CDR3 DNA: TGTGCCAGCAGTTACACGGGACAGGGATTCAATGAGCAGTTCTTC. This encodes CASSYTGQGFNEQFF.

The rearrangement joins TRBV6-6 to TRBJ2-3; D gene ambiguous. This CDR3 is 14 amino acids long. V lost 2 bases and J lost 0, with 6 bases in between. CDR1 MNHNY and CDR2 SVGAGI come from the germline V gene (reference sequence). CDR3 amino acids: CASSYPLSTDTQYF. The CDR3 nucleotides read TGTGCCAGCAGTTACCCACTCAGCACAGATACGCAGTATTTT.

The chain uses TRBV15 and TRBJ2-3; perhaps TRBD2 as D (5 bases). V lost 0 bases and J 4 bases, leaving 8 bases between the germline ends. The CDR3 is made up of 14 amino acids. CDR1 is LNHNV, CDR2 YYDKDF, per germline (reference sequence). The CDR3 spells CATSREGVPDTQYF. CDR3 DNA sequence: TGTGCCACCAGCAGAGAGGGAGTCCCAGATACGCAGTATTTT.

The chain couples TRBV11-2 to TRBJ2-7; D possibly corresponds to TRBD1 (7 bases). Trimming cost V 2 bases and J 1 base, with 15 bases left between them. The CDR3 loop spans 16 amino acids. In germline, CDR1 is SGHAT, CDR2 FQNNGV. The CDR3 is CASSLSPAGGSYEQYF. In DNA, the CDR3 is TGTGCCAGCAGCTTATCGCCGGCAGGGGGGTCCTACGAGCAGTACTTC.

In the case of this clone: This CDR3 is also generated by other DNA sequences in the sample. V usage is TRBV7-9 and J usage is TRBJ1-4; a weak D match, TRBD1 (6 bases). The V and J ends lost 5 bases and 4 bases respectively, with 14 bases between them. Germline V CDR1 and CDR2: SEHNR, FQNEAQ (reference sequence). The length of the CDR3 is 15 residues. As DNA, the CDR3 is TGTGCCAGCAGCCCGCGACAGGCAAATAATGAAAAACTGTTTTTT. Translated: CASSPRQANNEKLFF.

The rearrangement uses TRBV27 and TRBJ2-6; TRBD1 is a possible D gene (6 bases). The CDR3 has 21 amino acids. CDR1 is MNHEY, CDR2 SMNVEV, per germline (reference sequence). Trimming cost V 0 bases and J 0 bases, with 21 bases left between them. CDR3 nucleotide sequence: TGTGCCAGCAGTTTATCGTGGGTTTGGCCCGGACAGAACTCTGGGGCCAACGTCCTGACTTTC. Translated: CASSLSWVWPGQNSGANVLTF.

The rearrangement joins TRBV6-6 to TRBJ1-2; 11 nucleotides line up with TRBD1. Germline assignment: CDR1 MNHNY and CDR2 SVGAGI (reference sequence). With V trimmed by 0 bases and J by 4 bases, 1 base remained unmatched. This CDR3 is 15 amino acids long. The chain's CDR3 is CASSYSGTGGYGYTF. In DNA, the CDR3 is TGTGCCAGCAGTTACTCGGGGACAGGGGGCTATGGCTACACCTTC.

The V call is TRBV6-4, the J call TRBJ2-3; 9 bases match TRBD2. Germline loops: CDR1 MRHNA, CDR2 SNTAGT. The CDR3 has 16 residues. V gave up 5 bases and J gave up 2 bases; unmatched junction bases: 8. The CDR3, as DNA: TGTGCCAGCAGTTTGGGTAGCGGGGGATACACAGATACGCAGTATTTT. Its translation: CASSLGSGGYTDTQYF.

The chain recombines TRBV15 with TRBJ1-1, with a tentative D call TRBD1 (5 bases). Trimming left V 0 bases short and J 4 bases short, with 18 bases between. The CDR3 totals 17 residues. The germline V gene encodes CDR1 LNHNV and CDR2 YYDKDF (reference sequence). The CDR3 loop is CATSREGPPQGGTEAFF. CDR3 sequence (DNA): TGTGCCACCAGCAGAGAGGGCCCCCCGCAGGGCGGCACTGAAGCTTTCTTT.

The table lists this clone with a count of one. The chain has TRBV4-1 and TRBJ2-2; TRBD2 agrees at 7 bases. The J segment lost 1 base and the V segment lost 1 base, leaving 6 bases of the junction unmatched. Germline values: CDR1 MGHRA, CDR2 YSYEKL. The CDR3 covers 17 residues. The CDR3 sequence is CASSQGKAGLNTGELFF. CDR3 DNA: TGCGCCAGCAGCCAAGGGAAAGCGGGGCTGAACACCGGGGAGCTGTTTTTT.

The chain links TRBV13 to TRBJ2-5, with TRBD2 as a possible D gene (6 bases). The CDR3 runs 16 residues. Trimming removed 1 base at V and 2 bases at J, with 14 bases between. Germline assignment: CDR1 PRHDT and CDR2 FYEKMQ (reference sequence). The CDR3 nucleotides are TGTGCCAGCAGCTTAGCGGTAGCGGTCCAACAAGAGACCCAGTACTTC. Protein product: CASSLAVAVQQETQYF.

This clone was found a few times. V is TRBV7-8 and J is TRBJ1-4, with TRBD1 matching over 10 bases. Germline CDR1 and CDR2: SGHVS and FQNEAQ. This CDR3 has 14 amino acids. Trimming removed 6 bases from V and 8 bases from J; junction bases left unmatched: 6. CDR3 sequence reads: CASSPTGGREKLFF. CDR3 sequence (DNA): TGTGCCAGCAGTCCGACAGGGGGCCGGGAAAAACTGTTTTTT.

This clone came up once. The CDR3 nucleotides are TGTGCCTGGAGTGTCAGAAAGGAAGCTTTCTTT. It is translated as CAWSVRKEAFF. The J gene is TRBJ1-1, the V gene TRBV30; no clear D gene. The CDR3 is 11 amino acids. CDR1 and CDR2 from the germline V gene are GTSNPN and SVGIG (reference sequence). Between the trimmed V and J ends, which lost 0 bases and 8 bases, there was a span of 7 bases.

This chain connects TRBV30 to TRBJ2-1; the match to TRBD2 covers 13 bases. Losses at the gene ends were 6 bases for V and 7 bases for J; bases not matched to a gene: 6. CDR1 GTSNPN and CDR2 SVGIG come from the germline V gene (reference sequence). The length of the CDR3 is 14 residues. The chain's CDR3 is CACLLAGGPNEQFF. The CDR3 DNA follows: TGTGCCTGCCTACTAGCGGGAGGGCCAAATGAGCAGTTCTTC.

V and J are TRBV5-4 and TRBJ1-5; a weak D match, TRBD1 (6 bases). This CDR3 comprises 16 residues. Per germline, CDR1 SGHNT and CDR2 YYREEE (reference sequence). The ends were cut back, 2 bases at V and 1 base at J, with 13 bases in the middle. CDR3 sequence: CASSFGGARSNQPQHF. The DNA of the CDR3 is TGTGCCAGCAGCTTTGGGGGGGCGCGGAGCAATCAGCCCCAGCATTTT.

The rearrangement links TRBV6-5 to TRBJ1-2, with TRBD1 matching 12 bases. CDR3 size: 15 residues. Germline V CDR1 and CDR2: MNHEY, SVGAGI. The trim removed 7 bases at V and 6 bases at J, leaving 9 bases unmatched. The CDR3 bases are TGTGCCAGCATTAGTCCCGGGACAGGGGGCGATGGCTACACCTTC. It codes for CASISPGTGGDGYTF.

The chain couples TRBV5-1 to TRBJ2-7; 9 bases are shared with TRBD2. V shed 0 bases and J 0 bases; nucleotides not matched to a gene: 7. Germline loops: CDR1 SGHRS, CDR2 YFSETQ. The CDR3 is 17 residues long. The CDR3 coding sequence is TGCGCCAGCAGCTTGGTTCTCAGCGGGGGGAGCTCCTACGAGCAGTACTTC. Residues: CASSLVLSGGSSYEQYF.

This chain joins TRBV13 and TRBJ1-6; 8 bases agree with TRBD1. The CDR3 length is 15 residues. V trimming: 3 bases; J trimming: 6 bases; junction bases outside the gene matches: 4. Germline V gives CDR1 PRHDT, CDR2 FYEKMQ (reference sequence). CDR3 in amino acids: CASSFIGQGNSPLHF. The CDR3 bases are TGTGCCAGCAGCTTCATAGGACAGGGTAATTCACCCCTCCACTTT.

This chain connects TRBV27 to TRBJ1-5, with TRBD1 matching 10 bases. CDR3 length: 16 amino acids. Trimming cost V 4 bases and J 2 bases; bases outside gene matches: 5. CDR1 is MNHEY, CDR2 SMNVEV, per germline (reference sequence). The CDR3 sequence is CASSSTGGGGNQPQHF. The CDR3 region has the DNA TGTGCCAGCAGTTCGACAGGGGGCGGGGGCAATCAGCCCCAGCATTTT.